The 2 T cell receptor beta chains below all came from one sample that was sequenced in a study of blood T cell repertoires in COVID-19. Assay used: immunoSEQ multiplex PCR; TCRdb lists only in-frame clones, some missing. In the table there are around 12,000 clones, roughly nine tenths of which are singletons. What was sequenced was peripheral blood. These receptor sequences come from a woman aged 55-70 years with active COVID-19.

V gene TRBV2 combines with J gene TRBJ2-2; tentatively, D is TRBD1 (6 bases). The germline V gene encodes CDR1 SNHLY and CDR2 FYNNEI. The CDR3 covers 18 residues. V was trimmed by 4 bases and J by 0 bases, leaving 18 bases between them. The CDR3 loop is CASSAFGDKPTNTGELFF. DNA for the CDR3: TGTGCCAGCAGTGCATTTGGGGACAAACCGACGAACACCGGGGAGCTGTTTTTT.

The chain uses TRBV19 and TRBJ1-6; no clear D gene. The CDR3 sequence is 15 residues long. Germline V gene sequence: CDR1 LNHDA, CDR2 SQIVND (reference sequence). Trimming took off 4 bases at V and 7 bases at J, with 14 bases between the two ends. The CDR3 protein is CASSTGSYRNSPLHF. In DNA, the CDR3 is TGTGCCAGTAGTACCGGGTCCTACCGGAATTCACCCCTCCACTTT.